The present entry profiles one T cell receptor (beta chain) with its context. The antigen is unknown. The data stem from a study of T cell repertoires in cytomegalovirus infection. Study overall: Signatures in public TCR beta sequences pointed to both CMV infection and matching HLA type.

MiXCR was run by TCRdb on the reads, yielding one entry per CDR3 protein. The table records 40,000 to 60,000 distinct CDR3 sequences, 20% to 25% of them present only once. Regarding the study as a whole: CMV-specific TCR beta clonotypes restricted by HLA-C were the ones dominating the ex vivo response.

Germline lookup yields CDR1 DFQATT and CDR2 SNEGSKA (reference sequence). The ends lost 6 bases at V and 7 bases at J; junction bases unmatched: 22. CDR3 size: 18 residues. The chain carries TRBV20-1 and TRBJ2-1; 9 bases are a match to TRBD2. The sample was CD8+ T cells from cultured PBMCs, taken from culture after CMV antigen stimulation. The TCR sequence derives from a human donor in good health (CMV status not recorded). Some clones in this sample may be carry-over from other donors' samples. CDR3 residues: CSAPRAAGGPPIENEQFF. The DNA for the CDR3 is TGCAGTGCCCCAAGGGCGGCGGGAGGGCCTCCTATTGAAAATGAGCAGTTCTTC.